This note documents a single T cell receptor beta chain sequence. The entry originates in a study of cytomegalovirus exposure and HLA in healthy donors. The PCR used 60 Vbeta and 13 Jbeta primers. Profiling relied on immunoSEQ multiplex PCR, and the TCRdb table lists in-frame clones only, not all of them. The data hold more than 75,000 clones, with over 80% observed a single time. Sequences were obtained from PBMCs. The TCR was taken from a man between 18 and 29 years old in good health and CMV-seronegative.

The chain's CDR3 is CASSPIGQVDEKLFF. DNA for the CDR3: TGTGCCAGCTCACCGATCGGACAGGTTGATGAAAAACTGTTTTTT. The chain joins TRBV18 to TRBJ1-4, with 7 bases fitting TRBD1. This CDR3 has 15 amino acids. Germline V gene data show CDR1 as KGHSH and CDR2 as LQKENI. V gave up 3 bases and J gave up 6 bases; unmatched junction bases: 7.